This TCR beta chain comes out of a study of graft-versus-host responses after intestinal transplantation. Study summary: Following induction with anti-thymocyte globulin, all recipients were given tacrolimus and steroids for 2 to 4 years. Study-level points and caveats: Across patients carrying graft-donor T cell macrochimerism, allografts held high graft-versus-host to host-versus-graft clonal ratios.

Processing of graft tissue released intraepithelial and lamina propria lymphocytes. Concerning this clone itself: Antigen unknown.

The protocol was immunoSEQ multiplex PCR, while the TCRdb copy is restricted to in-frame clones and leaves out a portion. Among 16,000 or so clones, roughly 80% were seen once, and the ten largest hold approximately 3.6%. Germline V gene lookup returns CDR1 SGDLS and CDR2 YYNGEE. Trimming took 0 bases from V and 0 from J, leaving 9 bases between them. This CDR3 comprises 16 residues. Source: ileum tissue, taken around 580 days after intestinal transplantation. This sequence joins TRBV9 and TRBJ2-2; the D is unclear. This TCR was recovered from a human patient who received an intestinal transplant, so some T cells may come from the graft donor. For the CDR3, the DNA is TGTGCCAGCAGCGTAGTGGCAGTCGCGAACACCGGGGAGCTGTTTTTT. Encoded protein: CASSVVAVANTGELFF. Variable domain in full (rest from reference TRBV9 and TRBJ2-2): DSGVTQTPKHLITATGQRVTLRCSPRSGDLSVYWYQQSLDQGLQFLIQYYNGEERAKGNILERFSAQQFPDLHSELNLSSLELGDSALYFCASSVVAVANTGELFFGEGSRLTVL.